Shown below are 26 T cell receptor beta chains from a single sample sequenced in a study of blood T cells in healthy people across ages. Primers used in a second PCR of roughly 6 to 12 cycles were a sample-barcoded 5' primer and a J-beta primer mix. TCRdb reprocessed the 5' RACE reads with MiXCR, giving one entry per CDR3 protein. The sample yields 1,300,000 or so distinct CDR3 sequences, around 59% seen once. The sequenced material came from blood. These receptors all come from a man between 18 and 29 years old in good health.

V gene TRBV20-1 combines with J gene TRBJ1-2; D not resolved. Per the germline V gene, CDR1 is DFQATT and CDR2 is SNEGSKA (reference sequence). The CDR3 is 14 residues long. Trimming took 2 bases from V and 4 from J, leaving 14 bases between them. CDR3 DNA: TGCAGTGCTAGATCCCGGACCGCCGCCTATGGCTACACCTTC. Translation gives CSARSRTAAYGYTF.

CDR3 in amino acids: CASSQVVPAGEQFF. CDR3 DNA sequence: TGTGCCAGCAGCCAAGTTGTCCCCGCCGGTGAGCAGTTCTTC. This chain uses TRBV3-1 with TRBJ2-1; no firm D call. The germline gives CDR1 LGHDT, CDR2 YNNKEL (reference sequence). Trimming removed 1 base from V and 9 bases from J, with 13 bases in between. The CDR3 sequence is 14 residues long.

V and J are TRBV10-3 and TRBJ2-5; D uncertain. CDR3 size: 15 residues. Trimming cost V 2 bases and J 5 bases, with 15 bases left between them. Germline V gene lookup returns CDR1 ENHRY and CDR2 SYGVKD. The CDR3 nucleotides read TGTGCCATCAGTGAGGGGGATTTCGTTGGGGAGACCCAGTACTTC. This gives the protein CAISEGDFVGETQYF.

The chain is built from TRBV6-6 and TRBJ1-3, with 7 positions matching TRBD1. V lost 2 bases, J lost 2 bases, and 6 bases stayed unmatched. This CDR3 spans 16 amino acids. Germline V gene lookup returns CDR1 MNHNY and CDR2 SVGAGI (reference sequence). CDR3 region: CASSYRQGLTGNTIYF. The CDR3 bases are TGTGCCAGCAGTTACCGACAGGGCCTGACTGGAAACACCATATATTTT.

The rearrangement links TRBV12-3 or TRBV12-4 to TRBJ1-6; weak D call: TRBD1 (5 bases). The CDR3 runs 12 residues. V was clipped by 3 bases and J by 12 bases, with 9 bases between them. The CDR3 is CASSFGDLPLHF. The CDR3 nucleotides read TGTGCCAGCAGTTTTGGGGACTTACCCCTCCACTTT.

V and J are TRBV6-5 and TRBJ2-5; 8 nucleotides line up with TRBD1. V shed 6 bases and J 3 bases; nucleotides not matched to a gene: 6. Germline CDR1 reads MNHEY; CDR2 reads SVGAGI. This CDR3 region has 14 residues. The CDR3 bases are TGTGCCAGCAGGCCAATACAGGGGGAAGAGACCCAGTACTTC. Protein sequence: CASRPIQGEETQYF.

This chain connects TRBV2 to TRBJ2-5, with D possibly matching TRBD1 (5 bases). Trimming took off 5 bases at V and 5 bases at J, with 21 bases between the two ends. Germline assignment: CDR1 SNHLY and CDR2 FYNNEI. The CDR3 runs 16 residues. The CDR3 nucleotides are TGTGCCAGCAGTCCTATGGGGCCCCAGAGTTCGGAGACCCAGTACTTC. It is translated as CASSPMGPQSSETQYF.

This clonotype came up a few times. The genes are TRBV7-2 and TRBJ2-5; no clear D gene. Trimming shortened V by 5 bases and J by 5 bases, and 15 bases separated the two germline ends. The CDR3 runs 14 residues. Germline V gene lookup returns CDR1 SGHTA and CDR2 FQGNSA. The CDR3 reads CASSLTVFRETQYF. The CDR3 DNA sequence: TGTGCCAGCAGCCTAACAGTTTTCAGGGAGACCCAGTACTTC.

The chain joins TRBV10-3 to TRBJ2-5; no clear D gene. The V end lost 5 bases, the J end lost 4 bases, and 11 bases lay between the germline ends. The germline gives CDR1 ENHRY, CDR2 SYGVKD. The CDR3 is 13 amino acids. This CDR3 reads CAISPTSIETQYF. Written as DNA, the CDR3 is TGTGCCATCAGTCCAACATCGATAGAGACCCAGTACTTC.

This clonotype came up a few times. The chain joins TRBV7-2 to TRBJ2-5, with unresolved D. Germline V gene sequence: CDR1 SGHTA, CDR2 FQGNSA. The CDR3 contains 11 residues. V lost 5 bases and J 5 bases, leaving 6 bases between the germline ends. The CDR3 is CASSRVETQYF. DNA of the CDR3: TGTGCCAGCAGCAGGGTTGAGACCCAGTACTTC.

The chain links TRBV20-1 to TRBJ2-6; D uncertain. The V gene's germline CDR1 is DFQATT and CDR2 SNEGSKA (reference sequence). The V gene lost 0 bases and the J gene lost 2 bases, with 5 bases spanning the gap. This CDR3 contains 14 residues. The CDR3, as DNA: TGCAGTGCTAGAGAGGGAACTGGGGCCAACGTCCTGACTTTC. Translating it yields CSAREGTGANVLTF.

This chain connects TRBV7-2 to TRBJ2-7; D not certain. Germline V gives CDR1 SGHTA, CDR2 FQGNSA. V gave up 5 bases and J gave up 2 bases, with 13 bases separating them. CDR3 length: 14 amino acids. In DNA form, the CDR3 reads TGTGCCAGCAGCCCCACCCGCAGCACCTACGAGCAGTACTTC. Translating it yields CASSPTRSTYEQYF. The full variable domain, in which reference TRBV7-2 and TRBJ2-7 provide the parts outside the CDR3, is GAGVSQSPSNKVTEKGKDVELRCDPISGHTALYWYRQSLGQGLEFLIYFQGNSAPDKSGLPSDRFSAERTGGSVSTLTIQRTQQEDSAVYLCASSPTRSTYEQYFGPGTRLTVT.

The count of this clonotype is one. The chain couples TRBV6-1 to TRBJ1-2; TRBD1 agrees at 7 bases. The CDR3 runs to 13 residues. CDR1 is MNHNS, CDR2 SASEGT, per germline. V was pared by 6 bases and J by 7 bases, with 8 bases of the junction left unmatched. The CDR3 DNA reads as TGTGCCAGCAGGGAGGGGGCCCAGTCTGGCTACACCTTC. This codes for CASREGAQSGYTF.

The rearrangement joins TRBV5-4 to TRBJ1-2; perhaps TRBD1 as D (5 bases). CDR1 and CDR2 from the germline V gene are SGHNT and YYREEE (reference sequence). Trimming stripped 4 bases from V and 4 bases from J, with 17 bases between. This CDR3 contains 15 residues. In DNA, the CDR3 is TGTGCCAGCAGCCCGGACCGACAGCCCATCTATGGCTACACCTTC. Translating it yields CASSPDRQPIYGYTF.

The chain couples TRBV27 to TRBJ2-1; 11 bases line up with TRBD2. The J call may be in error: the DNA end matches TRBJ2-7 better. The CDR3 runs to 15 residues. The germline V gene has CDR1 MNHEY and CDR2 SMNVEV (reference sequence). In DNA, the CDR3 is TGTGCCAGCAGGCGTCTAGCGGGGGGCCACAATGAGCAGTACTTC. Residues: CASRRLAGGHNEQYF.

This clonotype was detected only a few times. The chain recombines TRBV7-9 with TRBJ2-7; D ambiguous. Trimming shortened V by 3 bases and J by 4 bases, and 16 bases separated the two germline ends. Germline-derived CDR1 and CDR2 are SEHNR and FQNEAQ (reference sequence). The CDR3 is 15 residues long. The CDR3 sequence: CASSFGHSIRYEQYF. CDR3 nucleotide sequence: TGTGCCAGCAGCTTCGGCCATTCAATCCGATACGAGCAGTACTTC.

The chain joins TRBV7-8 to TRBJ2-5; 9 nucleotides line up with TRBD1. J was trimmed by 11 bases and V by 5 bases; bases with no gene match: 12. Germline V gene lookup returns CDR1 SGHVS and CDR2 FQNEAQ. CDR3 length: 14 amino acids. This CDR3 is CASSGQGSYNEQYF. The CDR3 nucleotides read TGTGCCAGCAGCGGACAGGGGTCCTACAATGAGCAGTACTTC.

V is TRBV20-1 and J is TRBJ1-4; no definite D call. V was shortened by 6 bases and J by 5 bases, with 19 bases between the two germline ends. Germline lookup yields CDR1 DFQATT and CDR2 SNEGSKA (reference sequence). The length of the CDR3 is 15 residues. As DNA, the CDR3 is TGCAGTGCGGAAAGACACTCCCTGGGGAATGAAAAACTGTTTTTT. Encoded protein: CSAERHSLGNEKLFF.

The chain links TRBV7-8 to TRBJ1-2; D possibly corresponds to TRBD1 (6 bases). The CDR3 sequence is 16 residues long. V was trimmed by 3 bases and J by 1 base, leaving 15 bases between them. From germline, CDR1 is SGHVS and CDR2 FQNEAQ. CDR3 protein: CASSFMTGLNNYGYTF. CDR3 nucleotide sequence: TGTGCCAGCAGCTTTATGACAGGACTTAATAACTATGGCTACACCTTC.

CDR3 DNA sequence: TGCGCCAGCAGCCCCGCCCTTGCGGGAGAGGTGAATGAGCAGTTCTTC. Amino acid sequence: CASSPALAGEVNEQFF. The rearrangement uses TRBV5-1 and TRBJ2-1; TRBD2 aligns across 7 bases. Germline lookup yields CDR1 SGHRS and CDR2 YFSETQ. CDR3 length: 16 amino acids. With V trimmed by 4 bases and J by 7 bases, 14 bases remained unmatched.

This rearrangement joins TRBV5-4 to TRBJ2-1; TRBD2 matches at 8 bases. V dropped 4 bases and J dropped 9; count of bases not matched to a gene: 12. This CDR3 has 15 amino acids. In germline, CDR1 is SGHNT, CDR2 YYREEE (reference sequence). Here the CDR3 reads CASSTLTGGLLEQFF. CDR3 nucleotide sequence: TGTGCCAGCAGCACATTAACGGGAGGGCTACTTGAGCAGTTCTTC.

The chain uses TRBV6-1 and TRBJ2-3; 7 bases are shared with TRBD2. The CDR3 is 13 amino acids. Losses at the gene ends were 8 bases for V and 5 bases for J; bases not matched to a gene: 7. Germline assignment: CDR1 MNHNS and CDR2 SASEGT. The CDR3 spells CASGRTRGDTQYF. As DNA, the CDR3 is TGTGCCAGCGGTAGGACTAGAGGAGATACGCAGTATTTT.

This clonotype was recorded once. The rearrangement links TRBV6-1 to TRBJ1-2, with D hard to call. The CDR3 is made up of 15 amino acids. V was trimmed by 3 bases and J by 7 bases, leaving 18 bases between them. In germline, CDR1 is MNHNS, CDR2 SASEGT. The CDR3 region has the DNA TGTGCCAGCAGTGACCGCCTCGCCCTACGGGGTGGCTACACCTTC. Translating it yields CASSDRLALRGGYTF.

The genes are TRBV2 and TRBJ2-6, with TRBD1 identical over 7 bases. The CDR3 contains 16 residues. V lost 6 bases to trimming and J lost 2 bases; unmatched junction nucleotides: 7. From germline, CDR1 is SNHLY and CDR2 FYNNEI. In DNA form, the CDR3 reads TGTGCCAGCAGCGCAAGTACAGGGGCTGGGGCCAACGTCCTGACTTTC. Amino acid sequence: CASSASTGAGANVLTF.

The chain carries TRBV29-1 and TRBJ2-4, with D maybe TRBD2 (6 bases). The end of the DNA is better explained by TRBJ2-7, so the J call may be wrong. In germline, CDR1 is SQVTM, CDR2 ANQGSEA. The CDR3 loop spans 13 amino acids. The CDR3 loop reads CSVADSGWYEQYF. The CDR3 nucleotides read TGCAGCGTGGCCGACAGCGGGTGGTACGAGCAGTACTTC.

The chain recombines TRBV4-1 with TRBJ1-4, with 8 bases fitting TRBD1. Germline V gives CDR1 MGHRA, CDR2 YSYEKL. V lost 7 bases, J lost 2 bases, and 21 bases stayed unmatched. The CDR3 covers 20 residues. The CDR3 loop reads CASTTYNYRGRVKTNEKLFF. As DNA, the CDR3 is TGCGCCAGCACCACCTATAACTACAGGGGGAGAGTAAAGACTAATGAAAAACTGTTTTTT.